A single sample is the source of the 11 T cell receptor beta chains below, sequenced in a study of T cells after yellow fever vaccination. TCRdb processed the 5' RACE reads anew with MiXCR; each CDR3 protein has one entry. The sample yields roughly 79,000 distinct CDR3 sequences, around 7.8% seen once. The sample was CD8+ T cells sorted from PBMCs, taken approximately 11 days after the first yellow fever vaccination. These receptor sequences come from a man younger than 30 who received the YFV17D yellow fever vaccine.

This clonotype showed up many times. The chain couples TRBV5-5 to TRBJ1-1; no clear D. The CDR3 sequence is 15 residues long. Between the trimmed V and J ends, which lost 1 base and 1 base, there was a span of 11 bases. The germline gives CDR1 SGHKS, CDR2 YYEKEE (reference sequence). The CDR3, as DNA: TGTGCCAGCAGCTTGCATTTGGTAGGGAACACTGAAGCTTTCTTT. Protein sequence: CASSLHLVGNTEAFF.

This clonotype has a handful of counts. This chain uses TRBV20-1 with TRBJ1-5; D unclear. There are 15 residues in the CDR3. V lost 1 base, J lost 1 base, and 11 bases lay in between. CDR1 and CDR2 (germline): DFQATT, SNEGSKA (reference sequence). For the CDR3, the DNA is TGCAGTGCTAGAGCAAAAAATGGGAGCAATCAGCCCCAGCATTTT. The encoded protein is CSARAKNGSNQPQHF.

Ten or more counts support this clonotype. This rearrangement joins TRBV15 to TRBJ2-3; TRBD2 aligns across 7 bases. Per germline, CDR1 LNHNV and CDR2 YYDKDF (reference sequence). This CDR3 comprises 16 residues. V gave up 3 bases and J gave up 1 base; unmatched junction bases: 7. The CDR3 DNA reads TGTGCCACCAGCAGGGGAGGGGAGGGAGGCACAGATACGCAGTATTTT. It specifies CATSRGGEGGTDTQYF. The whole variable domain, filled in from reference TRBV15 and TRBJ2-3, reads DAMVIQNPRYQVTQFGKPVTLSCSQTLNHNVMYWYQQKSSQAPKLLFHYYDKDFNNEADTPDNFQSRRPNTSFCFLDIRSPGLGDTAMYLCATSRGGEGGTDTQYFGPGTRLTVL.

This clonotype has ten or more counts. The chain has TRBV4-2 and TRBJ2-7, with 9 bases aligning to TRBD2. There are 16 residues in the CDR3. From germline, CDR1 is LGHNA and CDR2 YNFKEQ. The ends lost 1 base at V and 4 bases at J; junction bases unmatched: 8. In DNA form, the CDR3 reads TGTGCCAGCAGCCAAGCACTAGCGGGTTTCCTTTACGAGCAGTACTTC. Its translation: CASSQALAGFLYEQYF.

The rearrangement links TRBV15 to TRBJ1-2, with D uncertain. The CDR3 runs to 15 residues. The V gene's germline CDR1 is LNHNV and CDR2 YYDKDF (reference sequence). Trimming pared 0 bases from V and 2 bases from J, leaving 10 bases between. The CDR3 reads CATSRDPGGNYGYTF. CDR3 bases: TGTGCCACCAGCAGAGACCCGGGAGGGAACTATGGCTACACCTTC.

There are many counts of this clonotype. V usage is TRBV6-1 and J usage is TRBJ2-1; D might be TRBD1 (6 bases). Germline CDR1 and CDR2: MNHNS and SASEGT. The CDR3 spans 15 residues. The ends were cut back, 4 bases at V and 8 bases at J, with 18 bases in the middle. In nucleotides, the CDR3 is TGTGCCAGCAGTGGGGTTGGGGGCCATACCGATGAGCAGTTCTTC. Amino acid sequence: CASSGVGGHTDEQFF.

The CDR3 sequence is CASSDRRQGNSPLHF. DNA for the CDR3: TGTGCCAGCAGTGACCGACGCCAAGGGAACTCACCCCTCCACTTT. The chain joins TRBV25-1 to TRBJ1-6; D remains unclear. Germline loops: CDR1 MGHDK, CDR2 SYGVNS. The CDR3 has 15 residues. The V and J ends lost 3 bases and 10 bases respectively, with 16 bases between them.

This clonotype was seen at least ten times. The chain joins TRBV12-3 or TRBV12-4 to TRBJ2-2; possible D gene TRBD1, 5 bases. CDR3 size: 14 residues. V lost 7 bases and J 4 bases, leaving 13 bases between the germline ends. The CDR3 bases are TGTGCCAGCATGTCCAGGGTTGTCACCGGGGAGCTGTTTTTT. Translating gives CASMSRVVTGELFF.

This clonotype was counted ten times or more. The chain recombines TRBV7-2 with TRBJ1-5; D gene uncertain. Germline V gives CDR1 SGHTA, CDR2 FQGNSA. V was shortened by 5 bases and J by 7 bases, with 9 bases between the two germline ends. This CDR3 has 12 amino acids. The CDR3 DNA sequence: TGTGCCAGCAGCAGCCGGGGACAGCCCCAGCATTTT. As protein: CASSSRGQPQHF.

This clonotype showed up many times. V is TRBV6-5 and J is TRBJ2-5; TRBD1 aligns across 8 bases. The CDR3 loop spans 15 amino acids. Germline CDR1 reads MNHEY; CDR2 reads SVGAGI. Trimming at V came to 4 bases and at J to 4 bases, leaving 8 bases not matched to a gene. The CDR3: CASSLDTGGIETQYF. CDR3 nucleotide sequence: TGTGCCAGCAGTTTAGACACAGGGGGTATAGAGACCCAGTACTTC.

This clonotype was observed at least ten times. The chain couples TRBV2 to TRBJ1-6; D not resolved. Trimming cost V 2 bases and J 0 bases, with 2 bases left between them. Germline assignment: CDR1 SNHLY and CDR2 FYNNEI. The CDR3 has 14 amino acids. The CDR3 DNA reads as TGTGCCAGCAGTGAATACTCCTATAATTCACCCCTCCACTTT. Translating it yields CASSEYSYNSPLHF.